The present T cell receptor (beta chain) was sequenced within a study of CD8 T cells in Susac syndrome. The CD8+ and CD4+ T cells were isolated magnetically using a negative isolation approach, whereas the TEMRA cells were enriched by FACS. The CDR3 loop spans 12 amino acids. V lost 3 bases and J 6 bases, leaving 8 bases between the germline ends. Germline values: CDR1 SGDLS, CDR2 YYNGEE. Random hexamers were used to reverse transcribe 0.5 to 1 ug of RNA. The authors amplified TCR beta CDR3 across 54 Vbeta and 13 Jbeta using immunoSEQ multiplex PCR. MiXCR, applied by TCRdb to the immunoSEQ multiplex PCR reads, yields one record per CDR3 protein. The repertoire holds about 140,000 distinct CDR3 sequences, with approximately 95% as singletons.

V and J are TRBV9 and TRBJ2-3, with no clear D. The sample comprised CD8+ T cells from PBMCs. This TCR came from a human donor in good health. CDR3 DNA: TGTGCCAGCAGCGAAGACCTTGATACGCAGTATTTT. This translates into CASSEDLDTQYF.